Presented here are 30 T cell receptor beta chains from one specimen sequenced in a study of CD4 T cells in relation to SARS-CoV-2 and coronaviruses. These receptors have no identified antigens. CD4+ T cells from unexposed donors were obtained before the COVID-19 pandemic (2011-2018). After approximately 10 days of culture, CD4+ T cells were isolated. Profiled with immunoSEQ multiplex PCR; TCRdb holds only in-frame clones, not every one. This table has some 20,000 clones, 78% appearing once. Sequencing input: CD4+ T cells from PBMCs, cultured in vitro. All receptors derive from a human donor in good health.

The chain is built from TRBV11-3 and TRBJ2-2; a weak D match, TRBD2 (5 bases). The germline CDR1 and CDR2 sequences are SGHNT and YENEEA. Trimming left V 3 bases short and J 1 base short, with 6 bases between. The CDR3 extends over 14 amino acids. DNA for the CDR3: TGTGCCAGCAGCTTCGGGGAGAACACCGGGGAGCTGTTTTTT. Protein: CASSFGENTGELFF.

In this sample, this clone turned up a few times. The J gene is TRBJ1-1, the V gene TRBV6-2 or TRBV6-3; D unresolved. CDR3 length: 17 residues. Trimming took 0 bases from V and 4 from J, leaving 18 bases between them. Per the germline V gene, CDR1 is MNHEY and CDR2 is SVGEGT. In DNA form, the CDR3 reads TGTGCCAGCAGTTACTCGATAGCATCTACAGTTCGCACTGAAGCTTTCTTT. Its protein product is CASSYSIASTVRTEAFF.

The V gene is TRBV3-1 (or the pseudogene TRBV3-2), the J gene TRBJ1-4; D is undetermined. V was shortened by 0 bases and J by 7 bases, with 15 bases between the two germline ends. Germline lookup yields CDR1 LGHDT and CDR2 YNNKEL (reference sequence). The CDR3 loop spans 16 amino acids. The CDR3 DNA follows: TGTGCCAGCAGCCAAGATGAAGTTCTCAGAGGTGAAAAACTGTTTTTT. Its protein is CASSQDEVLRGEKLFF.

The gene calls are TRBV14 and TRBJ2-3; 10 nucleotides match TRBD2. Trimming cost V 0 bases and J 4 bases; bases outside gene matches: 7. This CDR3 is 17 amino acids long. In germline, CDR1 is SGHDN, CDR2 FVKESK. As DNA, the CDR3 is TGTGCCAGCAGCCAAGATCACACTAGCGGGGATGCAGATACGCAGTATTTT. Encoded protein: CASSQDHTSGDADTQYF.

The gene calls are TRBV7-3 and TRBJ2-1; 8 bases line up with TRBD2. This CDR3 contains 14 residues. From germline, CDR1 is SGHTA and CDR2 FQGTGA. V lost 5 bases, J lost 8 bases, and 8 bases stayed unmatched. CDR3 amino acids: CASSLGTRFDEQFF. CDR3 DNA: TGTGCCAGCAGCCTAGGGACTAGATTCGATGAGCAGTTCTTC.

The V gene is TRBV6-6, the J gene TRBJ2-7, with D possibly matching TRBD1 (6 bases). Germline values: CDR1 MNHNY, CDR2 SVGAGI (reference sequence). This CDR3 contains 16 residues. The V end was cut by 5 bases, the J end by 7 bases, with 24 bases between. The CDR3 region is CASSKRQDLAWEEQYF. The DNA for the CDR3 is TGTGCCAGCAGTAAAAGACAGGACCTAGCTTGGGAAGAGCAGTACTTC.

This rearrangement joins TRBV5-8 to TRBJ2-4; TRBD1 might be the D (6 bases). The CDR3 spans 13 residues. V lost 0 bases, J lost 9 bases, and 10 bases lay in between. The germline V gene encodes CDR1 SGHTS and CDR2 YDEGEE. CDR3 region: CASSLDRDGIQYF. CDR3 nucleotides: TGTGCCAGCAGCTTGGACAGGGATGGCATTCAGTACTTC.

The rearrangement joins TRBV6-5 to TRBJ2-5; TRBD1 agrees at 7 bases. V lost 6 bases to trimming and J lost 1 base; unmatched junction nucleotides: 8. CDR1 is MNHEY and CDR2 is SVGAGI in the germline V gene. CDR3 size: 15 residues. The CDR3, as DNA: TGTGCCAGCAGGCCGGGACAGACTCTCCAAGAGACCCAGTACTTC. This sequence encodes CASRPGQTLQETQYF.

The chain carries TRBV27 and TRBJ2-7, with TRBD2 matching over 9 bases. CDR1 is MNHEY and CDR2 is SMNVEV in the germline V gene (reference sequence). V shed 7 bases, J shed 3 bases, and the junction held 7 bases outside the gene matches. The CDR3 extends over 14 amino acids. The CDR3 region is CASMPGTSSYEQYF. CDR3 DNA sequence: TGTGCCAGCATGCCCGGGACTAGCAGCTACGAGCAGTACTTC.

The chain is built from TRBV2 and TRBJ2-5; 7 nucleotides match TRBD2. Germline values: CDR1 SNHLY, CDR2 FYNNEI. The CDR3 has 14 amino acids. V lost 6 bases, J lost 4 bases, and 8 bases stayed unmatched. This chain's CDR3 is CASSEISGGETQYF. The CDR3 bases are TGTGCCAGCAGCGAAATATCGGGAGGAGAGACCCAGTACTTC.

The J gene is TRBJ2-7, the V gene TRBV5-1; 8 nucleotides align to TRBD1. Trimming cost V 4 bases and J 10 bases; bases outside gene matches: 4. The CDR3 totals 11 residues. The germline CDR1 and CDR2 sequences are SGHRS and YFSETQ. Here the CDR3 DNA reads TGCGCCAGCAGCCCCGGACAGGGACAGTACTTC. It translates to CASSPGQGQYF.

This rearrangement joins TRBV10-1 to TRBJ2-2; D ambiguous. V was pared by 4 bases and J by 6 bases, with 6 bases between. Germline V lookup: CDR1 WNHNN, CDR2 SYGVQD (reference sequence). The CDR3 spans 12 residues. CDR3 sequence: CASSVRSGELFF. Written as DNA, the CDR3 is TGCGCCAGCAGTGTTAGATCCGGGGAGCTGTTTTTT.

The chain combines TRBV9 with TRBJ1-1; 7 bases line up with TRBD1. Germline V lookup: CDR1 SGDLS, CDR2 YYNGEE. The ends lost 2 bases at V and 1 base at J; junction bases unmatched: 2. The CDR3 loop spans 14 amino acids. The CDR3 here is CASSVRQGNTEAFF. The CDR3 nucleotides read TGTGCCAGCAGCGTTCGACAGGGGAACACTGAAGCTTTCTTT.

The CDR3 spells CATKGLANTEAFF. CDR3 coding DNA: TGTGCCACCAAGGGACTGGCGAACACTGAAGCTTTCTTT. The rearrangement uses TRBV25-1 and TRBJ1-1, with D possibly matching TRBD1 (5 bases). The CDR3 is 13 residues long. V gave up 10 bases and J gave up 1 base, with 13 bases separating them. CDR1 is MGHDK and CDR2 is SYGVNS in the germline V gene.

CDR3 region: CASSEPGGTSSGNTIYF. DNA of the CDR3: TGTGCCAGCAGCGAGCCGGGGGGAACGAGCTCTGGAAACACCATATATTTT. The chain links TRBV28 to TRBJ1-3, with D tentatively TRBD1 (5 bases). Germline CDR1 reads MDHEN; CDR2 reads SYDVKM. The ends were cut back, 6 bases at V and 0 bases at J, with 18 bases in the middle. This CDR3 contains 17 residues.

V and J are TRBV10-3 and TRBJ2-1, with D hard to call. Germline CDR1 is ENHRY and CDR2 is SYGVKD. V lost 10 bases and J lost 2, with 18 bases in between. This CDR3 has 15 residues. Here the CDR3 reads CATMKHESTYNEQFF. The CDR3 bases are TGTGCCACCATGAAACATGAATCCACCTACAATGAGCAGTTCTTC.

This clone showed up just a few times. The chain joins TRBV7-3 to TRBJ2-3; D unclear. There are 12 residues in the CDR3. CDR1 SGHTA and CDR2 FQGTGA come from the germline V gene. V was pared by 5 bases and J by 1 base, with 4 bases between. CDR3: CASSPGTDTQYF. The CDR3 bases are TGTGCCAGCAGCCCCGGCACAGATACGCAGTATTTT.

This chain uses TRBV15 with TRBJ1-5, with a weak D call TRBD1 (6 bases). Germline loops: CDR1 LNHNV, CDR2 YYDKDF (reference sequence). The CDR3 totals 17 residues. Trimming stripped 0 bases from V and 6 bases from J, with 18 bases between. The CDR3 spells CATSREGFRGTAQPQHF. As DNA, the CDR3 is TGTGCCACCAGCAGAGAAGGTTTTAGGGGGACTGCTCAGCCCCAGCATTTT. The variable domain in full, completed from reference TRBV15 and TRBJ1-5, reads DAMVIQNPRYQVTQFGKPVTLSCSQTLNHNVMYWYQQKSSQAPKLLFHYYDKDFNNEADTPDNFQSRRPNTSFCFLDIRSPGLGDTAMYLCATSREGFRGTAQPQHFGDGTRLSIL.

This rearrangement joins TRBV5-1 to TRBJ2-3; 8 bases match TRBD2. This CDR3 region has 15 residues. CDR1 is SGHRS, CDR2 YFSETQ, per germline. V trimming: 3 bases; J trimming: 2 bases; junction bases outside the gene matches: 5. The CDR3 protein is CASSSSAGATDTQYF. In DNA, the CDR3 is TGCGCCAGCAGCTCTTCAGCGGGGGCCACAGATACGCAGTATTTT.

The chain combines TRBV19 with TRBJ2-5, with 10 bases aligning to TRBD1. The germline gives CDR1 LNHDA, CDR2 SQIVND (reference sequence). The CDR3 sequence is 16 residues long. The V segment lost 5 bases and the J segment 2 bases; nucleotides outside the gene matches: 8. The CDR3 loop reads CASSYGQGGLQETQYF. CDR3 nucleotides: TGTGCCAGTAGTTATGGACAGGGGGGTCTTCAAGAGACCCAGTACTTC. The whole variable domain, filled in from reference TRBV19 and TRBJ2-5, reads DGGITQSPKYLFRKEGQNVTLSCEQNLNHDAMYWYRQDPGQGLRLIYYSQIVNDFQKGDIAEGYSVSREKKESFPLTVTSAQKNPTAFYLCASSYGQGGLQETQYFGPGTRLLVL.

As for this clone: One junction end does not reproduce the germline sequence, and a read error may be involved. The J gene is TRBJ1-1, the V gene TRBV12-3 or TRBV12-4; tentative D call: TRBD1 (5 bases). This CDR3 region has 12 residues. CDR3 sequence reads: CASSLDNGKLLF. CDR3 coding DNA: TGTGCCAGCAGTTTGGACAACGGGAAGCTTTTGTTT.

The genes are TRBV3-1 (or the pseudogene TRBV3-2) and TRBJ2-7, with D uncertain. V was cut by 4 bases and J by 1 base, with 14 bases left in between. Per the germline V gene, CDR1 is LGHDT and CDR2 is YNNKEL (reference sequence). This CDR3 is 15 amino acids long. The CDR3 reads CASSPGPPSSYEQYF. CDR3 bases: TGTGCCAGCAGCCCTGGGCCACCGTCATCCTACGAGCAGTACTTC.

This chain joins TRBV7-3 and TRBJ2-7; D remains unclear. V gave up 2 bases and J gave up 4 bases, with 12 bases separating them. This CDR3 spans 14 amino acids. CDR1 and CDR2 from the germline V gene are SGHTA and FQGTGA. As DNA, the CDR3 is TGTGCCAGCAGCTTAGCCCATGGTTCTTACGAGCAGTACTTC. It specifies CASSLAHGSYEQYF.

This chain uses TRBV11-2 with TRBJ1-5; possible D gene TRBD1, 5 bases. There are 13 residues in the CDR3. The germline V gene encodes CDR1 SGHAT and CDR2 FQNNGV. V was pared by 5 bases and J by 4 bases, with 9 bases between. This CDR3 is CASSPGGNQPQHF. The DNA for the CDR3 is TGTGCCAGCAGCCCCGGGGGGAATCAGCCCCAGCATTTT.

The chain combines TRBV19 with TRBJ1-2, with D unclear. V was shortened by 10 bases and J by 0 bases, with 12 bases between the two germline ends. Germline lookup yields CDR1 LNHDA and CDR2 SQIVND (reference sequence). CDR3 length: 13 residues. For the CDR3, the DNA is TGTGCCACCGGACCTAGCCCTAACTATGGCTACACCTTC. Encoded protein: CATGPSPNYGYTF.

This clone turned up a few times. This rearrangement joins TRBV6-2 or TRBV6-3 to TRBJ1-2; the match to TRBD1 covers 9 bases. Unmatched junction bases numbered 2, after V lost 0 bases and J lost 6 bases. Germline V gene lookup returns CDR1 MNHEY and CDR2 SVGEGT. The CDR3 is 14 amino acids. The CDR3 here is CASSYSRQGDGYTF. The CDR3 region has the DNA TGTGCCAGCAGTTACTCGAGACAGGGGGATGGCTACACCTTC.

This chain's CDR3 is CASSERGGDYGYTF. The CDR3 DNA reads as TGTGCCAGCAGCGAGAGGGGGGGCGACTATGGCTACACCTTC. This chain connects TRBV3-1 (or the pseudogene TRBV3-2) to TRBJ1-2; D is perhaps TRBD1 (6 bases). This CDR3 region has 14 residues. V shed 5 bases and J shed 3 bases, with 13 bases lying between them. Germline V gene lookup returns CDR1 LGHDT and CDR2 YNNKEL (reference sequence).

The chain recombines TRBV11-2 with TRBJ2-1; 9 positions agree with TRBD2. The CDR3 totals 16 residues. V was pared by 7 bases and J by 1 base, with 8 bases of the junction left unmatched. CDR1 and CDR2 from the germline V gene are SGHAT and FQNNGV. The CDR3 loop reads CASTKISGRSYNEQFF. The DNA of the CDR3 is TGTGCCAGCACAAAAATTAGCGGGAGATCCTACAATGAGCAGTTCTTC. The entire variable domain, with the rest obtained from reference TRBV11-2 and TRBJ2-1, is as follows: EAGVAQSPRYKIIEKRQSVAFWCNPISGHATLYWYQQILGQGPKLLIQFQNNGVVDDSQLPKDRFSAERLKGVDSTLKIQPAKLEDSAVYLCASTKISGRSYNEQFFGPGTRLTVL.

This chain joins TRBV19 and TRBJ2-1, with TRBD1 as a possible D gene (5 bases). CDR3 length: 17 amino acids. V was shortened by 2 bases and J by 1 base, with 15 bases between the two germline ends. Germline V CDR1 and CDR2: LNHDA, SQIVND (reference sequence). The CDR3 coding sequence is TGTGCCAGTAGTATAAGAGGCAGGGTGGTATCCTACAATGAGCAGTTCTTC. Its translation is CASSIRGRVVSYNEQFF.

This rearrangement joins TRBV7-9 to TRBJ2-3; 8 nucleotides line up with TRBD1. V trimming: 4 bases; J trimming: 2 bases; junction bases outside the gene matches: 5. The length of the CDR3 is 15 residues. Per the germline V gene, CDR1 is SEHNR and CDR2 is FQNEAQ (reference sequence). Written as DNA, the CDR3 is TGTGCCAGCAGCTCCGGACAGGGACTCACAGATACGCAGTATTTT. Translating gives CASSSGQGLTDTQYF.